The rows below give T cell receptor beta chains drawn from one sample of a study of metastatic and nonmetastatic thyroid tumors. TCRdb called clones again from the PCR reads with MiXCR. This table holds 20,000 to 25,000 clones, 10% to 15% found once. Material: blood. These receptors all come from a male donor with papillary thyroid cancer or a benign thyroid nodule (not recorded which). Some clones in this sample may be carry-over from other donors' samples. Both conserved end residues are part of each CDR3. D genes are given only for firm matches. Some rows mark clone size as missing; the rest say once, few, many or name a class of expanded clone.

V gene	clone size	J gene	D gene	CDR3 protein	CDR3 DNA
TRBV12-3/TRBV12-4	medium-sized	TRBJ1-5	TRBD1	CASSPGQGKVNF	TGTGCCAGCAGTCCGGGACAGGGGAAAGTGAATTTT
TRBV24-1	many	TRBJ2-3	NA	CATSDFGRDRTDTQYF	TGTGCCACCAGTGATTTCGGGCGGGACCGCACAGATACGCAGTATTTT
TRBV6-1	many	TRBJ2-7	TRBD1	CASSRDRNTYEQYF	TGTGCCAGCTCAAGGGACAGGAATACCTACGAGCAGTACTTC
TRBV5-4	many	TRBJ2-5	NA	CASSLVRGLGETQYF	TGTGCCAGCAGCTTGGTTCGGGGGCTAGGAGAGACCCAGTACTTC
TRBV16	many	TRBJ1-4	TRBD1	CASSHLDRDEKLFF	TGTGCCAGCAGCCATTTGGACAGGGATGAAAAACTGTTTTTT
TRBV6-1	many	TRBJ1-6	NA	CASRVQDTPLHF	TGTGCCAGCAGGGTACAGGATACACCCCTCCACTTT
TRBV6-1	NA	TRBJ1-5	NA	CASIKGHF	TGTGCCAGCATCAAGGGGCATTTT
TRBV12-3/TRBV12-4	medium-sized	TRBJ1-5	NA	CASSPPDSGNQPQHF	TGTGCCAGCAGCCCACCGGACAGTGGCAATCAGCCCCAGCATTTT
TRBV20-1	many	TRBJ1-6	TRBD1	CSARESGTVSSYNSPLHF	TGCAGTGCTAGAGAGTCGGGGACAGTTAGCTCCTATAATTCACCCCTCCACTTT
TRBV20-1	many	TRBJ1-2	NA	CSARPVAYGYTF	TGCAGTGCTAGACCTGTTGCCTATGGCTACACCTTC
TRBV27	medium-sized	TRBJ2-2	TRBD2	CASSFVGLADTGELFF	TGTGCCAGCAGTTTTGTTGGACTAGCGGACACCGGGGAGCTGTTTTTT
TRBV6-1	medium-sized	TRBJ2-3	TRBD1	CASSSTGERTDTQYF	TGTGCCAGCAGTTCGACAGGGGAGCGCACAGATACGCAGTATTTT
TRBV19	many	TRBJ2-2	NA	CASSIGGGELFF	TGTGCCAGTAGTATTGGGGGCGGGGAGCTGTTTTTT
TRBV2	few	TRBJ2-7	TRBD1	CASSVTGGRYEQYF	TGTGCCAGCAGTGTAACAGGGGGGAGGTACGAGCAGTACTTC
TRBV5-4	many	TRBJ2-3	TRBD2	CASSSRLGLGGSSDTQYF	TGTGCCAGCAGCTCCAGACTAGGTCTGGGCGGGAGTTCAGATACGCAGTATTTT
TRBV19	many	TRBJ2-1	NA	CASSIEITGDYNEQFF	TGTGCCAGTAGTATAGAAATAACGGGAGACTACAATGAGCAGTTCTTC
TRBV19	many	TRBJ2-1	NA	CASSIVGSYNEQFF	TGTGCCAGTAGTATCGTCGGGTCCTACAATGAGCAGTTCTTC
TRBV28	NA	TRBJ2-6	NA	CASRKPLSGANVLTF	TGTGCCAGCAGAAAGCCGCTCTCTGGGGCCAACGTCCTGACTTTC
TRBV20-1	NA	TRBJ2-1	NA	CSATGRYNEQFF	TGCAGTGCTACCGGACGATACAATGAGCAGTTCTTC
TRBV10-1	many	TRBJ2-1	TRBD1	CASRADRDSTNEQFF	TGCGCCAGCAGGGCCGACAGGGATAGCACCAATGAGCAGTTCTTC
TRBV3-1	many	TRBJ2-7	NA	CASSQAFYEQYF	TGTGCCAGCAGCCAAGCCTTCTACGAGCAGTACTTC
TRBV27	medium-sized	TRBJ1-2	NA	CASSFGGASGYTF	TGTGCCAGCAGTTTCGGGGGGGCCTCTGGCTACACCTTC
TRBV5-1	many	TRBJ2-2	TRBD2	CASSAGTSGISGELFF	TGCGCCAGCAGCGCAGGGACTAGCGGTATCTCCGGGGAGCTGTTTTTT
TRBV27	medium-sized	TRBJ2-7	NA	CASSFGGTGAEQYF	TGTGCCAGCAGTTTCGGGGGCACAGGGGCCGAGCAGTACTTC
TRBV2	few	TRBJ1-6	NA	CASSTGRWDSPLHF	TGTGCCAGCAGCACAGGGAGGTGGGATTCACCCCTCCACTTT
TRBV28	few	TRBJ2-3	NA	CASLLGGASDTQYF	TGTGCCAGCCTCCTAGGGGGGGCTTCAGATACGCAGTATTTT
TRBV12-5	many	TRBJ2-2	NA	CASGLGQTNTGELFF	TGTGCTAGTGGTTTGGGACAGACGAACACCGGGGAGCTGTTTTTT
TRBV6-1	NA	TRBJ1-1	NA	CASTLHGDTEAFF	TGTGCCAGCACCCTACACGGGGACACTGAAGCTTTCTTT
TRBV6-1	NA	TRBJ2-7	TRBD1	CASGDRSSYEQYF	TGTGCCAGCGGGGACAGGAGCTCCTACGAGCAGTACTTC
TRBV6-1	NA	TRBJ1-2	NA	CASRGRTDYGYTF	TGTGCCAGCAGAGGACGTACGGACTATGGCTACACCTTC
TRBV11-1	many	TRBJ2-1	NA	CASSGRTEGYNEQFF	TGTGCCAGCAGCGGCAGGACGGAAGGCTACAATGAGCAGTTCTTC
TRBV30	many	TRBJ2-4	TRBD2	CAWSLWGGVWNIQYF	TGTGCCTGGAGCCTATGGGGGGGAGTGTGGAACATTCAGTACTTC
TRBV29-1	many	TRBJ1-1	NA	CSVGTAFF	TGCAGCGTTGGGACAGCTTTCTTT
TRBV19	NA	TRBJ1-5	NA	CVSSIAGGGVQPQHF	TGTGTCAGTAGTATAGCGGGGGGCGGCGTACAGCCCCAGCATTTT
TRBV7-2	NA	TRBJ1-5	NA	CASSLAAGSGNQPQHF	TGTGCCAGCAGCTTAGCCGCAGGGTCTGGCAATCAGCCCCAGCATTTT
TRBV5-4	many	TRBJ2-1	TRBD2	CASSLLRAGGPLVYNEQFF	TGTGCCAGCAGCTTGTTGCGGGCGGGAGGGCCCTTAGTTTACAATGAGCAGTTCTTC
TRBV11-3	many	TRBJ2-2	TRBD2	CASSLLAGGITGELFF	TGTGCCAGCAGCTTACTAGCGGGAGGCATCACCGGGGAGCTGTTTTTT
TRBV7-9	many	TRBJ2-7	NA	CASSPTAPGEQYF	TGTGCCAGCAGCCCGACAGCCCCTGGCGAGCAGTACTTC
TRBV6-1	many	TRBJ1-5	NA	CASRARGRESNQPQHF	TGTGCCAGCAGAGCCCGGGGAAGGGAAAGCAATCAGCCCCAGCATTTT
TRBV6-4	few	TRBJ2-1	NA	CASQGPGGVYNEQFF	TGTGCCAGCCAAGGACCAGGTGGGGTGTACAATGAGCAGTTCTTC
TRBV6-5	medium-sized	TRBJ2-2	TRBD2	CASSYSPTSGNTGELFF	TGTGCCAGCAGTTACAGCCCGACTAGCGGTAACACCGGGGAGCTGTTTTTT
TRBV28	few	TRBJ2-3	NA	CASTSWADTQYF	TGTGCCAGCACCAGCTGGGCAGATACGCAGTATTTT
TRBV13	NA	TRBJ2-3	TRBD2	CASSRVAGGSTDTQYF	TGTGCCAGCAGCAGGGTAGCGGGAGGGAGCACAGATACGCAGTATTTT
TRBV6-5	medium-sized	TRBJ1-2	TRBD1	CASSYIRTGGGYGYTF	TGTGCCAGCAGTTACATTAGGACAGGGGGCGGCTATGGCTACACCTTC
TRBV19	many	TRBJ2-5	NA	CASSGGHSGSQETQYF	TGTGCCAGTAGTGGGGGTCACTCGGGATCCCAAGAGACCCAGTACTTC
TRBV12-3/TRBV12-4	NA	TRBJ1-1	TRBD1	CASTQGARNTEAFF	TGTGCCAGCACCCAGGGGGCGCGAAACACTGAAGCTTTCTTT
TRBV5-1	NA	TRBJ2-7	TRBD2	CASSFGLAASYEQYF	TGCGCCAGCAGCTTTGGACTAGCGGCAAGCTACGAGCAGTACTTC
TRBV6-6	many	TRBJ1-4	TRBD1	CASSYSDRGHGKLFF	TGTGCCAGCAGTTACTCAGACAGGGGGCATGGAAAACTGTTTTTT
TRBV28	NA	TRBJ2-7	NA	CASSSQGHRISEQYF	TGTGCCAGCAGTTCACAGGGTCATCGGATAAGCGAGCAGTACTTC
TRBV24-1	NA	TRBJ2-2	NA	CATSLTGTAGELFF	TGTGCCACCAGCCTAACAGGGACCGCCGGGGAGCTGTTTTTT
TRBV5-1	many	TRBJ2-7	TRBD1	CASSFGTGEGEQYF	TGCGCCAGCAGCTTCGGGACAGGGGAAGGGGAGCAGTACTTC
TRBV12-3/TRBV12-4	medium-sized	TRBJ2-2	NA	CASSLAGGLGELFF	TGTGCCAGCAGTTTAGCGGGAGGCCTTGGGGAGCTGTTTTTT